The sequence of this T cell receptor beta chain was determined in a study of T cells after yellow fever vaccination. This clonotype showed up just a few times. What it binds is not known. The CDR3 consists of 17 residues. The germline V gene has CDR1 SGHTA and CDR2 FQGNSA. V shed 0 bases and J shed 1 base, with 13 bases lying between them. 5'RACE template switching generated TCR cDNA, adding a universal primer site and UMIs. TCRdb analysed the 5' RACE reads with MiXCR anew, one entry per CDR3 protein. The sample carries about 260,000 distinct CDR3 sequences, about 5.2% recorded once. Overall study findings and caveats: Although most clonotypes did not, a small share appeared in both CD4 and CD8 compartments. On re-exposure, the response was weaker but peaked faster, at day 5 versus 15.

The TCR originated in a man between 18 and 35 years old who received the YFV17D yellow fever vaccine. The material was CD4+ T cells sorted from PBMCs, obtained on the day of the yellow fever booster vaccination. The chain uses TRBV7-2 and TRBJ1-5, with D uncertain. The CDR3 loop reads CASSLAYRGGSNQPQHF. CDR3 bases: TGTGCCAGCAGCTTAGCGTATAGAGGTGGGAGCAATCAGCCCCAGCATTTT.